This paragraph reports one T cell receptor (beta chain). PCR amplification relied on 60 Vbeta primers (plus 13 Jbeta primers). Data came from immunoSEQ multiplex PCR; TCRdb stores just in-frame clones and leaves some out. Among about 130,000 clones listed, 75% to 90% were seen once. Looked up from germline, CDR1 is SEHNR and CDR2 is FQNEAQ (reference sequence). Trimming cost V 5 bases and J 7 bases; bases outside gene matches: 4. This CDR3 region has 12 residues. The data were obtained in a study of cytomegalovirus exposure and HLA in healthy donors. This sequence originates from a man aged 40-50 years in good health and CMV-seronegative. V is TRBV7-9 and J is TRBJ2-7; 8 positions match TRBD1. Sequencing was done on a sample of PBMCs. Here the CDR3 DNA reads TGTGCCAGCAGCATCAGACAGGGGGAGCAGTACTTC. This gives the protein CASSIRQGEQYF.